The 4 T cell receptor beta chains given below trace back to one sample, sequenced in a study of control samples from healthy donors and cancer patients (dated by TCRdb to about 2020). Library method: the immunoSEQ multiplex PCR assay. TCRdb carries this immuneACCESS record with in-frame sequences only. Its versions omit some clonotypes, under half of them owing to an unresolved V gene in the studies checked, with the rest unexplained. For this sample the table gives some 220,000 clones, of which roughly 94% were detected only once. The ten top clones hold less than 1.6% of the sample. Sequencing was performed on blood. These receptors came from a man aged 50 to 60 in good health.

The V call is TRBV5-6, the J call TRBJ1-5; unclear D gene. CDR1 SGHDT and CDR2 YYEEEE come from the germline V gene. V lost 2 bases and J lost 5, with 8 bases in between. The CDR3 is 13 amino acids. The CDR3 loop is CASSLTADQPQHF. CDR3 bases: TGTGCCAGCAGCTTAACAGCAGATCAGCCCCAGCATTTT.

This clone was observed a single time. This chain uses TRBV24-1 with TRBJ2-2; D might be TRBD2 (5 bases). The germline gives CDR1 KGHDR, CDR2 SFDVKD. The CDR3 loop spans 15 amino acids. Trimming cost V 7 bases and J 5 bases, with 16 bases left between them. CDR3 DNA sequence: TGTGCCACCAGCCGAGGGAACGTAAATACCGGGGAGCTGTTTTTT. Its translation is CATSRGNVNTGELFF.

CDR3 protein: CASMVGPLSLQYF. CDR3 bases: TGTGCCAGCATGGTGGGCCCCCTCTCCCTTCAGTACTTC. The chain carries TRBV6-6 and TRBJ2-4; D gene unclear. CDR3 length: 13 amino acids. V was shortened by 7 bases and J by 11 bases, with 18 bases between the two germline ends. The germline V gene encodes CDR1 MNHNY and CDR2 SVGAGI (reference sequence).

This chain's CDR3 is CASSPGTGGTEAFF. The DNA for the CDR3 is TGCGCCAGCAGTCCCGGGACAGGGGGTACCGAAGCTTTCTTT. The V call is TRBV5-1, the J call TRBJ1-1; 11 bases are a match to TRBD1. The CDR3 sequence is 14 residues long. Looked up from germline, CDR1 is SGHRS and CDR2 is YFSETQ. V lost 5 bases and J lost 8; bases outside the gene matches: 8.